The present T cell receptor (beta chain) was sequenced within a study of technical replicates of blood from several donors. The length of the CDR3 is 16 residues. The J segment lost 4 bases and the V segment lost 6 bases, leaving 11 bases of the junction unmatched. CDR1 and CDR2 from the germline V gene are MDHEN and SYDVKM. TCRdb's table, derived via immunoSEQ multiplex PCR, lists solely in-frame clones and lacks some. The profile shows some 67,000 clones, about 98% of them singletons. The V gene is TRBV28, the J gene TRBJ1-5; 8 bases match TRBD1. Sequenced material: T cells isolated from PBMCs. This TCR came from a human donor in good health. For the CDR3, the DNA is TGTGCCAGCAGCTATACCCTGGACAGGGATAATCAGCCCCAGCATTTT. This codes for CASSYTLDRDNQPQHF.